These T cell receptor beta chains were read from a single sample in a study of T cells after posttransplantation cyclophosphamide. Some clones are missing from TCRdb's copy, which holds only in-frame ones; the method was immunoSEQ multiplex PCR. Of about 20,000 clones in the sample, 95% to 98% were seen once. Sequencing was carried out using naive CD4+ T cells sorted from PBMCs. These TCRs come from a man in his forties in good health, CMV-negative, and a related stem cell transplant donor. Each CDR3 is given with its conserved first and last residue. Each record gives: V gene, J gene, CDR3 protein.

TRBV27	TRBJ1-1	CASSLSTGRLAEAFF
TRBV19	TRBJ2-1	CASSRQRQKNYNEQFF
TRBV7-3	TRBJ2-1	CASSLGQYNEQFF
TRBV19	TRBJ2-1	CASSVQGGSSYNEQFF
TRBV6-5	TRBJ1-1	CASSLTGARNTEAFF
TRBV11-2	TRBJ2-7	CASSLASSGALLNSYEQYF
TRBV11-3	TRBJ2-1	CASSLGSGRFDEQFF
TRBV30	TRBJ2-1	CAWTSGHNEQFF
TRBV7-9	TRBJ2-5	CASIRVGLAGQETQYF
TRBV7-2	TRBJ1-1	CASSRQGMNTEAFF
TRBV28	-	CASSLISGTYEQYF
TRBV27	TRBJ2-1	CASSPIASGRENEQFF
TRBV2	TRBJ2-1	CASSEAPSGMDKQFF
TRBV29-1	TRBJ2-7	CSVDKSTGLGEQYF
TRBV5-1	TRBJ2-2	CASSLEHPGTGELFF
TRBV7-2	TRBJ2-3	CASSLRLAGGPDTQYF
TRBV19	TRBJ1-1	CASSGTGGRFLTEAFF
TRBV2	TRBJ1-1	CASRGDRNTEAFF
TRBV28	TRBJ2-6	CASSLIDRLSSGANVLTF
TRBV7-3	TRBJ2-3	CASSPTQRDTQYF
TRBV5-1	TRBJ2-1	CASSRGFGQEGYNEQFF
TRBV27	TRBJ2-4	CASSPSDRNIQYF
TRBV5-1	TRBJ2-7	CASSLSSGRYEQYF